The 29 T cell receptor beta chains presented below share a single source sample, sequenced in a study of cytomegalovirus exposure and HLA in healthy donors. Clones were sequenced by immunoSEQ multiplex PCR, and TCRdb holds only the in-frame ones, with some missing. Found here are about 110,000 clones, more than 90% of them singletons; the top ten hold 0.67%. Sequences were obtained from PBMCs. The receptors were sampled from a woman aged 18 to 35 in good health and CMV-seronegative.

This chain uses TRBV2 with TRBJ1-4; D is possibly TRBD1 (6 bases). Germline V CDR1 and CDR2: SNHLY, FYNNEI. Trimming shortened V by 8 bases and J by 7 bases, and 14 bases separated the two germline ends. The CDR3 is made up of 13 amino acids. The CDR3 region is CASSRGGGEKLFF. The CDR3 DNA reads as TGTGCCAGCTCCCGGGGGGGCGGTGAAAAACTGTTTTTT.

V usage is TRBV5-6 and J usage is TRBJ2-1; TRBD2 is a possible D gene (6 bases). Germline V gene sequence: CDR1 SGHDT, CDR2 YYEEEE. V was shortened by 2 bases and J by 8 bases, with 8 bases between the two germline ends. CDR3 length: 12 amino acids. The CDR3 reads CASSFTGDEQFF. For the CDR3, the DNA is TGTGCCAGCAGCTTTACGGGGGATGAGCAGTTCTTC.

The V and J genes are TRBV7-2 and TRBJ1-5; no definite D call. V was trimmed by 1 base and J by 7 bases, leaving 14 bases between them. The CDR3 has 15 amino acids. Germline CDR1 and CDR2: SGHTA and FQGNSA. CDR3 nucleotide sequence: TGTGCCAGCAGCTTAGTTTCGGTCCTTGAGCAGCCCCAGCATTTT. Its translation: CASSLVSVLEQPQHF.

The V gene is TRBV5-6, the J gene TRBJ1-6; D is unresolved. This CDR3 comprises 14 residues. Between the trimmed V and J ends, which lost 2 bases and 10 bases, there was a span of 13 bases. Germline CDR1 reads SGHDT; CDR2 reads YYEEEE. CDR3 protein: CASSFQPSGSPLHF. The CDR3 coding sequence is TGTGCCAGCAGCTTCCAACCTTCGGGGTCACCCCTCCACTTT.

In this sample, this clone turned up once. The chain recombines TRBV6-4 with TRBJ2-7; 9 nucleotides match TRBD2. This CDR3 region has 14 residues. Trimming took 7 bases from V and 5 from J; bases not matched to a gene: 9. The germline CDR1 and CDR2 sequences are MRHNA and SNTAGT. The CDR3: CASISTSGADEQYF. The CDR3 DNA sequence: TGTGCCAGCATATCGACTAGCGGTGCTGACGAGCAGTACTTC.

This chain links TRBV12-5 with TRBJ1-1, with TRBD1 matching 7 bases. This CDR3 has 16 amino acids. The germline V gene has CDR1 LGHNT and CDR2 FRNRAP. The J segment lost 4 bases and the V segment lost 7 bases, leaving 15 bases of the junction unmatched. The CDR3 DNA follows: TGTGCTAGTGCCGCGTGGGGGATACAGGGGTTCACTGAAGCTTTCTTT. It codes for CASAAWGIQGFTEAFF. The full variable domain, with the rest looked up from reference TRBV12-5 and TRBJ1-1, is DARVTQTPRHKVTEMGQEVTMRCQPILGHNTVFWYRQTMMQGLELLAYFRNRAPLDDSGMPKDRFSAEMPDATLATLKIQPSEPRDSAVYFCASAAWGIQGFTEAFFGQGTRLTVV.

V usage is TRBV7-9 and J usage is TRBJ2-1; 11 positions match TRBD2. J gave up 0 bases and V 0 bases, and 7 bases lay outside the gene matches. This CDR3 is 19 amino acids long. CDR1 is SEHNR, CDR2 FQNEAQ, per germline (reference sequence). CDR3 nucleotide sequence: TGTGCCAGCAGCTTAGCGGGGACTAGCGGCGTTAGCTCCTACAATGAGCAGTTCTTC. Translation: CASSLAGTSGVSSYNEQFF. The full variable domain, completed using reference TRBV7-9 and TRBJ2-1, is DTGVSQNPRHKITKRGQNVTFRCDPISEHNRLYWYRQTLGQGPEFLTYFQNEAQLEKSRLLSDRFSAERPKGSFSTLEIQRTEQGDSAMYLCASSLAGTSGVSSYNEQFFGPGTRLTVL.

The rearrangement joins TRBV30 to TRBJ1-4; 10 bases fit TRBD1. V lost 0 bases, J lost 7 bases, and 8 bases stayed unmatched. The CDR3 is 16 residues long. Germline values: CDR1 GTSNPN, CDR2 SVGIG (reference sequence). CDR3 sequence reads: CAWSVPGQGVFEKLFF. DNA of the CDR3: TGTGCCTGGAGTGTCCCCGGACAGGGGGTTTTTGAAAAACTGTTTTTT.

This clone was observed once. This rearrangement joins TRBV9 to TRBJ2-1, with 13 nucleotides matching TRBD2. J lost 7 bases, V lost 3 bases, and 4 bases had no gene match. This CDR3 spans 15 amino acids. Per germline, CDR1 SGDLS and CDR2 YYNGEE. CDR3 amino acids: CASSEGLAGRNEQFF. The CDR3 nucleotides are TGTGCCAGCAGCGAGGGACTAGCGGGGAGGAATGAGCAGTTCTTC. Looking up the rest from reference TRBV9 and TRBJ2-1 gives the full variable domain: DSGVTQTPKHLITATGQRVTLRCSPRSGDLSVYWYQQSLDQGLQFLIQYYNGEERAKGNILERFSAQQFPDLHSELNLSSLELGDSALYFCASSEGLAGRNEQFFGPGTRLTVL.

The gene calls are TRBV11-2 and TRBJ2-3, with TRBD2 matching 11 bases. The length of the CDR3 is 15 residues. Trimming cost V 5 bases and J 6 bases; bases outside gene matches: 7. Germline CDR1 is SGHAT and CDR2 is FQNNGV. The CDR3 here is CASSLTTSGADTQYF. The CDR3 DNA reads TGTGCCAGCAGCCTAACGACTAGCGGGGCCGATACGCAGTATTTT.

CDR3 loop: CASCSQRGTQYF. CDR3 bases: TGTGCCAGCTGCTCGCAGAGAGGCACGCAGTATTTT. This chain uses TRBV27 with TRBJ2-3; D gene ambiguous. V lost 8 bases and J lost 9, with 15 bases in between. CDR1 and CDR2 from the germline V gene are MNHEY and SMNVEV (reference sequence). The length of the CDR3 is 12 residues.

The CDR3 sequence is CASSQWPRGSLETQYF. The CDR3 nucleotides read TGTGCCAGCAGCCAATGGCCGCGGGGGAGCCTGGAGACCCAGTACTTC. V is TRBV14 and J is TRBJ2-5; 7 bases line up with TRBD2. Germline CDR1 and CDR2: SGHDN and FVKESK. The V and J ends lost 2 bases and 5 bases, in that order; junction bases with no gene match: 11. The CDR3 loop spans 16 amino acids.

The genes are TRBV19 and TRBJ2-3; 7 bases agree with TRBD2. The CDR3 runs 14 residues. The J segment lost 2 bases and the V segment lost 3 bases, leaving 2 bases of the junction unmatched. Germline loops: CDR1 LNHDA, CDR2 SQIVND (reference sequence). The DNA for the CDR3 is TGTGCCAGTAGTATCAGCGGGGACACAGATACGCAGTATTTT. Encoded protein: CASSISGDTDTQYF. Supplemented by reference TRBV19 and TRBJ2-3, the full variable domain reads DGGITQSPKYLFRKEGQNVTLSCEQNLNHDAMYWYRQDPGQGLRLIYYSQIVNDFQKGDIAEGYSVSREKKESFPLTVTSAQKNPTAFYLCASSISGDTDTQYFGPGTRLTVL.

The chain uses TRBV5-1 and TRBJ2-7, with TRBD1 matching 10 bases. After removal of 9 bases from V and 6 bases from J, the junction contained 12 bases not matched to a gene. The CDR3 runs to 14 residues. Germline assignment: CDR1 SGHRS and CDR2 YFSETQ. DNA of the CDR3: TGCGCCACCGCAAGGGAGACAGGGGGCTCCGAGCAGTACTTC. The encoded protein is CATARETGGSEQYF.

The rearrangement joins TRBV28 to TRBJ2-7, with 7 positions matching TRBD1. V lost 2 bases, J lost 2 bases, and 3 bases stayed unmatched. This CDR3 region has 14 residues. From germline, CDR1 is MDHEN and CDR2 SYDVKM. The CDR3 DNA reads TGTGCCAGCAGTTTAACAGGGGACACCTACGAGCAGTACTTC. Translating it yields CASSLTGDTYEQYF.

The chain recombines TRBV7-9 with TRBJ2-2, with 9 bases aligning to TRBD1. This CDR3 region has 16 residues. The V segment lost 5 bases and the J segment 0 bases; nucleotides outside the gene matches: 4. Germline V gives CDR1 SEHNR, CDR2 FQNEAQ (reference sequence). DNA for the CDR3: TGTGCCAGCAGCCGGGGACAGGGACCGAACACCGGGGAGCTGTTTTTT. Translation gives CASSRGQGPNTGELFF.

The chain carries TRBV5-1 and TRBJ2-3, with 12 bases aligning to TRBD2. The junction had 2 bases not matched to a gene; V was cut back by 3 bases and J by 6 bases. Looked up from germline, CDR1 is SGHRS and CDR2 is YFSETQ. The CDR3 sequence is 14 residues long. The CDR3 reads CASSYGTSGDTQYF. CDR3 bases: TGCGCCAGCAGCTACGGGACTAGCGGGGATACGCAGTATTTT.

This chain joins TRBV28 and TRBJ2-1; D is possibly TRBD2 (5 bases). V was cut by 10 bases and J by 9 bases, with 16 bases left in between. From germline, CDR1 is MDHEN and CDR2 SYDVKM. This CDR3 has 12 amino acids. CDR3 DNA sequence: TGTGCCATCGTCCCCCCCCGGGGTGAGCAGTTCTTC. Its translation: CAIVPPRGEQFF.

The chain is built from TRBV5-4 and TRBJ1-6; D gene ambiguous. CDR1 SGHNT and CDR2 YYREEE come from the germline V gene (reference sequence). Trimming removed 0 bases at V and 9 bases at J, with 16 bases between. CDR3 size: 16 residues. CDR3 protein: CASSLEVVSGLSPLHF. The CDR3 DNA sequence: TGTGCCAGCAGCTTGGAAGTTGTGTCCGGACTTTCACCCCTCCACTTT. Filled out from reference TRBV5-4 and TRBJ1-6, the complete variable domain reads ETGVTQSPTHLIKTRGQQVTLRCSSQSGHNTVSWYQQALGQGPQFIFQYYREEENGRGNFPPRFSGLQFPNYSSELNVNALELDDSALYLCASSLEVVSGLSPLHFGNGTRLTVT.

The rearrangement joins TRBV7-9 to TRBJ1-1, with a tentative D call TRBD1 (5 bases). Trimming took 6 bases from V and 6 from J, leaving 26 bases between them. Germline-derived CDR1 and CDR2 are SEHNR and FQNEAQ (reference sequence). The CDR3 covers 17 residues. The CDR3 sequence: CASSVPPPTAQGAEAFF. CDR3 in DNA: TGTGCCAGCAGTGTCCCGCCCCCGACAGCCCAAGGCGCTGAAGCTTTCTTT.

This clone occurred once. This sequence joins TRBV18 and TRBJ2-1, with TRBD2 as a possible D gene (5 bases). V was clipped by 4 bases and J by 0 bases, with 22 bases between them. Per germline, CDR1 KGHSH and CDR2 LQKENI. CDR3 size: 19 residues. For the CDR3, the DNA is TGTGCCAGCTCACAAAGTATCCGCGGGCTAGCAGACTCCTACAATGAGCAGTTCTTC. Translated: CASSQSIRGLADSYNEQFF.

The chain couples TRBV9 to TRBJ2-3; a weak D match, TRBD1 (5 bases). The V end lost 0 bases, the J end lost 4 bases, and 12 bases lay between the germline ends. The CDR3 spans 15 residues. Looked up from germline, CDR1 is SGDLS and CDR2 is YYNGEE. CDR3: CASSVGSWGADTQYF. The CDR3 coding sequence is TGTGCCAGCAGCGTAGGATCGTGGGGCGCAGATACGCAGTATTTT.

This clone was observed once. In DNA form, the CDR3 reads TGTGCCAGCAGCTCACAGGGAACCACTGAAGCTTTCTTT. Translation gives CASSSQGTTEAFF. The chain links TRBV7-2 to TRBJ1-1; tentatively, D is TRBD1 (6 bases). Trimming took 4 bases from V and 4 from J, leaving 10 bases between them. The CDR3 loop spans 13 amino acids. Germline CDR1 reads SGHTA; CDR2 reads FQGNSA.

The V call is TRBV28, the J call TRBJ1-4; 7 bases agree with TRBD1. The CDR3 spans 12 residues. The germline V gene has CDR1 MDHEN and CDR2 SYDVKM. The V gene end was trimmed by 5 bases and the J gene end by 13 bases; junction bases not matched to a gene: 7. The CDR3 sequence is CASSTGDGPLFF. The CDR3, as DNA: TGTGCCAGCAGTACAGGGGATGGGCCACTGTTTTTT. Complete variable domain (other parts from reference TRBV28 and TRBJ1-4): DVKVTQSSRYLVKRTGEKVFLECVQDMDHENMFWYRQDPGLGLRLIYFSYDVKMKEKGDIPEGYSVSREKKERFSLILESASTNQTSMYLCASSTGDGPLFFGSGTQLSVL.

CDR3 amino acids: CASSPRQGGLEAFF. The CDR3, as DNA: TGTGCCAGCAGCCCCCGCCAAGGGGGCCTTGAAGCTTTCTTT. This sequence joins TRBV7-9 and TRBJ1-1, with 7 nucleotides matching TRBD1. From germline, CDR1 is SEHNR and CDR2 FQNEAQ (reference sequence). This CDR3 contains 14 residues. V was pared by 5 bases and J by 7 bases, with 10 bases of the junction left unmatched.

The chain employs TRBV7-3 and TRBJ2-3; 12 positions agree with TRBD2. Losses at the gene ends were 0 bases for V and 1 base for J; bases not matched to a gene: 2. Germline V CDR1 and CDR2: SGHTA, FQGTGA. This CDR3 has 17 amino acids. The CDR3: CASSLTASGGGTDTQYF. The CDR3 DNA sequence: TGTGCCAGCAGCTTAACGGCTAGCGGGGGGGGCACAGATACGCAGTATTTT.

The CDR3 region has the DNA TGTGCCAGCAGCGCCCTAACAGGGGGCTCCTACAATGAGCAGTTCTTC. It translates to CASSALTGGSYNEQFF. The V call is TRBV7-9, the J call TRBJ2-1; 8 nucleotides agree with TRBD1. V lost 5 bases and J lost 0; bases outside the gene matches: 6. Per germline, CDR1 SEHNR and CDR2 FQNEAQ (reference sequence). CDR3 length: 16 residues.

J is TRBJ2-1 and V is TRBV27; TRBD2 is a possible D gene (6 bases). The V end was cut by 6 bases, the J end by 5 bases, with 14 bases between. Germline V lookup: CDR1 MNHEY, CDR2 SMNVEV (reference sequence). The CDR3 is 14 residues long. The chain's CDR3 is CASRLGRLNNEQFF. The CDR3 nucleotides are TGTGCCAGCAGGTTGGGGAGGTTGAACAATGAGCAGTTCTTC.

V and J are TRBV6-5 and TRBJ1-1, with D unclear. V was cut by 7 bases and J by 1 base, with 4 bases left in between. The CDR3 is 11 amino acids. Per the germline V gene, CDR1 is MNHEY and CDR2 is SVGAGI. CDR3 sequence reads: CASKANTEAFF. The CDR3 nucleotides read TGTGCCAGCAAAGCGAACACTGAAGCTTTCTTT.